These 14 T cell receptor beta chains were all obtained from the same sample, sequenced in a study of CXCR3-negative and CXCR3-positive naive CD8 T cells. Libraries of TRB cDNA were made by 5' RACE and carried UMIs. From the 5' RACE reads, TCRdb lists one entry per CDR3 protein and no DNA. The table for this sample gives 150,000 or so distinct CDR3 sequences. Which antigens these TCRs recognize remains unknown. The study's findings and limits: CXCR3-positive naive cells carried more hydrophobic TRB CDR3s than CXCR3-negative naive cells did.

Sequenced sample: naive CXCR3+ CD8+ T cells from blood. Subset: CD45RO-CCR7+CD27+CD95- naive CD8+ T cells expressing CXCR3 (TNR3+). The receptors come from a human donor in good health. Some clones in this sample may be carry-over from other donors' samples.

CDR3 in amino acids: CSVEGQGGSYEQYF. The rearrangement joins TRBV29-1 to TRBJ2-7; TCRdb proposes TRBD1, but this gene call is untestable without DNA. The germline V gene has CDR1 SQVTM and CDR2 ANQGSEA. CDR3 length: 14 amino acids.

This chain joins TRBV4-3 and TRBJ2-4; without DNA, the TCRdb call of TRBD1 cannot be checked. Germline V gene sequence: CDR1 LGHNA, CDR2 YSLEER. There are 19 residues in the CDR3. The CDR3 sequence is CASSQGPLGRNLAKNIQYF.

The chain combines TRBV7-6 with TRBJ2-2. Germline values: CDR1 SGHVS, CDR2 FNYEAQ. The CDR3 has 16 residues. CDR3 region: CASSLVTGRNTGELFF. Looking up the rest from reference TRBV7-6 and TRBJ2-2 gives the full variable domain: GAGVSQSPRYKVTKRGQDVALRCDPISGHVSLYWYRQALGQGPEFLTYFNYEAQQDKSGLPNDRFSAERPEGSISTLTIQRTEQRDSAMYRCASSLVTGRNTGELFFGEGSRLTVL.

The rearrangement joins TRBV20-1 to TRBJ1-2; the D gene TCRdb calls, TRBD1, cannot be checked with no DNA. This CDR3 region has 15 residues. The germline gives CDR1 DFQATT, CDR2 SNEGSKA (reference sequence). Here the CDR3 reads CSARDPDRVADGYTF.

This sequence joins TRBV4-1 and TRBJ2-7; the TRBD1 assignment by TCRdb is unverifiable without DNA. CDR1 is MGHRA and CDR2 is YSYEKL in the germline V gene. CDR3 length equals 16 residues. The CDR3: CASSQVVTGARDEQYF.

The CDR3 loop reads CASSDTGTGELFF. V gene TRBV6-4 combines with J gene TRBJ2-2. The germline V gene encodes CDR1 MRHNA and CDR2 SNTAGT. The CDR3 length is 13 residues.

V gene TRBV29-1 combines with J gene TRBJ2-7; TCRdb gives TRBD1 as the D gene, but with no DNA this cannot be confirmed. The CDR3 length is 11 residues. Germline loops: CDR1 SQVTM, CDR2 ANQGSEA. CDR3 loop: CSARGGYEQYF.

The rearrangement links TRBV11-2 to TRBJ2-1; TCRdb's assignment of TRBD1 cannot be checked, as there is no DNA. The CDR3 runs 14 residues. Per the germline V gene, CDR1 is SGHAT and CDR2 is FQNNGV. The CDR3 spells CASSSINGPGEQFF.

The chain recombines TRBV20-1 with TRBJ2-1; with no DNA, the TCRdb D assignment of TRBD2 cannot be verified. CDR1 and CDR2 from the germline V gene are DFQATT and SNEGSKA (reference sequence). This CDR3 comprises 16 residues. CDR3 region: CSASSSLAGESNEQFF.

The genes are TRBV7-9 and TRBJ1-1. Looked up from germline, CDR1 is SEHNR and CDR2 is FQNEAQ (reference sequence). The CDR3 loop spans 12 amino acids. CDR3 in amino acids: CASSLSSTEAFF. Variable domain in full (rest from reference TRBV7-9 and TRBJ1-1): DTGVSQNPRHKITKRGQNVTFRCDPISEHNRLYWYRQTLGQGPEFLTYFQNEAQLEKSRLLSDRFSAERPKGSFSTLEIQRTEQGDSAMYLCASSLSSTEAFFGQGTRLTVV.

V gene TRBV20-1 combines with J gene TRBJ2-7; TCRdb returns TRBD2, unconfirmable since there is no DNA. Per germline, CDR1 DFQATT and CDR2 SNEGSKA (reference sequence). The CDR3 spans 14 residues. The CDR3 sequence is CSVTPGLAGDEQYF.

This chain connects TRBV6-2 or TRBV6-3 to TRBJ1-5; the D gene TCRdb calls, TRBD1, cannot be checked with no DNA. Per the germline V gene, CDR1 is MNHEY and CDR2 is SVGEGT. The CDR3 runs to 15 residues. Here the CDR3 reads CASSYGDRGNQPQHF.

V gene TRBV29-1 combines with J gene TRBJ1-2; TCRdb proposes TRBD1, but this gene call is untestable without DNA. Germline V CDR1 and CDR2: SQVTM, ANQGSEA. This CDR3 region has 15 residues. CDR3: CSVEDRRRGVDGYTF.

The chain links TRBV4-1 to TRBJ2-1. The germline V gene has CDR1 MGHRA and CDR2 YSYEKL. This CDR3 region has 15 residues. The CDR3 loop reads CASSQGVGVPNEQFF.